The 5 T cell receptor beta chains given below trace back to one sample, sequenced in a study of T cell responses to AZD1222 COVID-19 vaccine. Only in-frame clones appear in the TCRdb table, and some are missing; sequencing was by immunoSEQ multiplex PCR. Of around 190,000 clones listed, 92% are singletons. Material: peripheral blood, obtained on day 0 of AZD1222 vaccination. The receptors here all came from an adult in good health.

The rearrangement links TRBV15 to TRBJ2-7, with D possibly being TRBD1 or TRBD2 (5 bases each). Germline values: CDR1 LNHNV, CDR2 YYDKDF (reference sequence). This CDR3 has 14 residues. V lost 4 bases, J lost 4 bases, and 14 bases lay in between. The CDR3 loop reads CATSNPGRSYEQYF. The CDR3 DNA follows: TGTGCCACCAGCAACCCGGGACGGAGTTACGAGCAGTACTTC.

This clone has more than one count but fewer than ten. At one end the junction does not follow the germline gene, possibly because of a read error. The chain is built from TRBV3-1 (or the pseudogene TRBV3-2) and TRBJ2-7; no reliable D call. The CDR3 has 11 amino acids. Looked up from germline, CDR1 is LGHDT and CDR2 is YNNKEL (reference sequence). The CDR3 DNA reads TGTGCCAGCAGCCAAGGGTACGGGCAGTACTTC. Amino acids: CASSQGYGQYF.

The genes are TRBV12-5 and TRBJ2-2, with D perhaps TRBD2 (6 bases). Germline V gene data show CDR1 as LGHNT and CDR2 as FRNRAP. V lost 1 base and J 3 bases, leaving 12 bases between the germline ends. The CDR3 covers 16 residues. For the CDR3, the DNA is TGTGCTAGTGGTTTGGCGCGGGACCGGGACACCGGGGAGCTGTTTTTT. Its translation: CASGLARDRDTGELFF.

The rearrangement joins TRBV4-2 to TRBJ2-1, with TRBD2 identical over 12 bases. The CDR3 runs 19 residues. The V segment lost 2 bases and the J segment 0 bases; nucleotides outside the gene matches: 8. The germline gives CDR1 LGHNA, CDR2 YNFKEQ. In DNA, the CDR3 is TGTGCCAGCAGCCAATCGGGACTAGCGGGTGGGAGCTCCTACAATGAGCAGTTCTTC. This gives the protein CASSQSGLAGGSSYNEQFF.

The chain recombines TRBV15 with TRBJ2-2; D may match TRBD1 or TRBD2 (5 bases each). The germline CDR1 and CDR2 sequences are LNHNV and YYDKDF (reference sequence). V was shortened by 5 bases and J by 8 bases, with 21 bases between the two germline ends. This CDR3 spans 16 amino acids. In DNA, the CDR3 is TGTGCCACCAGCGACTATACCCGGATTCAGGGTGGGGAGCTGTTTTTT. Protein product: CATSDYTRIQGGELFF.